This T cell receptor (beta chain) was documented in a study of shared clonotypes between healthy human individuals. Profiling relied on immunoSEQ multiplex PCR, and the TCRdb table lists in-frame clones only, not all of them. Of about 1.1 million clones in the sample, 75% to 80% were seen once. Study results and caveats: Researchers sampled blood only, noting tissue repertoires likely differ.

The investigators split CD4+ cells into a CD45RA+ naive subset and a CD45RA-negative memory subset. The V end was cut by 6 bases, the J end by 4 bases, with 19 bases between. The CDR3 has 16 amino acids. CDR1 and CDR2 from the germline V gene are SGHVS and FQNEAQ. As to this clone: Its cognate antigen is unknown.

The TCR sequence derives from a man aged 18 to 35 in good health. Some clones in this sample may be carry-over from other donors' samples. The specimen was memory CD4+ T cells from PBMCs. Described subset: CD45RA-negative fraction. This rearrangement joins TRBV7-8 to TRBJ2-1; weak D call: TRBD2 (7 bases). The CDR3 nucleotides are TGTGCCAGCAGTCGGGGGCTAGCGGACATATACAATGAGCAGTTCTTC. Translated: CASSRGLADIYNEQFF. The full variable domain, in which reference TRBV7-8 and TRBJ2-1 provide the parts outside the CDR3, is GAGVSQSPRYKVAKRGQDVALRCDPISGHVSLFWYQQALGQGPEFLTYFQNEAQLDKSGLPSDRFFAERPEGSVSTLKIQRTQQEDSAVYLCASSRGLADIYNEQFFGPGTRLTVL.